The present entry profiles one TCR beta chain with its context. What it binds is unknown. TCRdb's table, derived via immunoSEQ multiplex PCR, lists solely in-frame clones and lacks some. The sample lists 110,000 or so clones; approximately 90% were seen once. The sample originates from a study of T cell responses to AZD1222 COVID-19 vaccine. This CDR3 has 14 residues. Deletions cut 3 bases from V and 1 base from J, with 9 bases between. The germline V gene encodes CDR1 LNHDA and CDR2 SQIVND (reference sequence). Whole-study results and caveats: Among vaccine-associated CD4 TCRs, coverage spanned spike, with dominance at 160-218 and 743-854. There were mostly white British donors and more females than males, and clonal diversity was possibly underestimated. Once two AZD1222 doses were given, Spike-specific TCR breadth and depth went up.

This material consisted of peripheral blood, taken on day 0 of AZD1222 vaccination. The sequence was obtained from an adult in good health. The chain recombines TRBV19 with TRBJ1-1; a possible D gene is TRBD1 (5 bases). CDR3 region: CASSIGGTNTEAFF. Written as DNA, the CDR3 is TGTGCCAGTAGTATCGGGGGAACGAACACTGAAGCTTTCTTT.